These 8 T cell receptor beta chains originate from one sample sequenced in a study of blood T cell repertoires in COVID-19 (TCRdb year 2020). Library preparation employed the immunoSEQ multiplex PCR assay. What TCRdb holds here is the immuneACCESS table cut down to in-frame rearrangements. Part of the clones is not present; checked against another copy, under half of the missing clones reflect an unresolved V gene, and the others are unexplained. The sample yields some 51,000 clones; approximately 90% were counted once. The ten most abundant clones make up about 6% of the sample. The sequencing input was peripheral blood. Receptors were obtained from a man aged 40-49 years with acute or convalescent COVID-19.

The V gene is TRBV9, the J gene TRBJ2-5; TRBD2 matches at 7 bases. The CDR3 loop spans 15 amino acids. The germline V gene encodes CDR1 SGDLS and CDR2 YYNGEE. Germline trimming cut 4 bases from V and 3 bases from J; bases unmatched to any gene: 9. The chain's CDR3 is CASSSGEGSKETQYF. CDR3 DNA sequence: TGTGCCAGCAGCTCGGGGGAGGGATCCAAAGAGACCCAGTACTTC.

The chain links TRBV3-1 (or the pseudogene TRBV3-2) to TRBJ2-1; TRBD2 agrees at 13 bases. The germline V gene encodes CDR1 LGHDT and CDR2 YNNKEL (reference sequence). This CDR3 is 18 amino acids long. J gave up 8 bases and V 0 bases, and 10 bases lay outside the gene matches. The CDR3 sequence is CASSQEPPGTSGIYEQFF. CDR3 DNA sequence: TGTGCCAGCAGCCAAGAACCCCCCGGGACTAGCGGGATCTATGAGCAGTTCTTC.

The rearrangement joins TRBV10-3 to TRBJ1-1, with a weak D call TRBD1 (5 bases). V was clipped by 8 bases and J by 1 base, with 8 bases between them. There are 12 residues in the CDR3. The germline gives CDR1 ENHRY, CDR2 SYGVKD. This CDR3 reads CAISGQNTEAFF. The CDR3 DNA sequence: TGTGCCATCTCCGGACAGAACACTGAAGCTTTCTTT.

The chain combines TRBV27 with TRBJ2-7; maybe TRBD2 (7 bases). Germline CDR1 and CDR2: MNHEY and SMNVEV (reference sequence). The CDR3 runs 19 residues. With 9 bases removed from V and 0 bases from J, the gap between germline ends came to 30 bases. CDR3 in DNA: TGTGCCAGTACAAGACACCGGGGGGCTCTGGTCTGGGGCTCCTACGAGCAGTACTTC. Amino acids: CASTRHRGALVWGSYEQYF.

The CDR3 nucleotides are TGCGCCAGCAGCTTCACCGGGACTAGCGGGCCCGAGCAGTACTTC. Residues: CASSFTGTSGPEQYF. The J gene is TRBJ2-7, the V gene TRBV5-1; 12 nucleotides align to TRBD2. The CDR3 is made up of 15 amino acids. Germline V gene data show CDR1 as SGHRS and CDR2 as YFSETQ. The J segment lost 6 bases and the V segment lost 2 bases, leaving 6 bases of the junction unmatched.

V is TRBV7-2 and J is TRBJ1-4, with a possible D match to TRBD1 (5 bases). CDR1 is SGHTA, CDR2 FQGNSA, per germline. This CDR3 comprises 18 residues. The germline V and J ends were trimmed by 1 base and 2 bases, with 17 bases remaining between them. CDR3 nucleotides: TGTGCCAGCAGCTTAGAGGGGATCAGGAAGCTTACTAATGAAAAACTGTTTTTT. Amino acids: CASSLEGIRKLTNEKLFF.

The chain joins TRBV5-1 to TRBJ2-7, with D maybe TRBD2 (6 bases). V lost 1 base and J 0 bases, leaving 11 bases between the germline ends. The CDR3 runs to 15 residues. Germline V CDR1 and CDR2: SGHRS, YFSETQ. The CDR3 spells CASSLSSGSSYEQYF. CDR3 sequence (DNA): TGCGCCAGCAGCTTGAGTAGCGGAAGCTCCTACGAGCAGTACTTC.

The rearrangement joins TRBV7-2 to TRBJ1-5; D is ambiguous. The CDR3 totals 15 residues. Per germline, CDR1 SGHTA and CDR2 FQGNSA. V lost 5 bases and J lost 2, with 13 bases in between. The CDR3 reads CASSLSGSGNQPQHF. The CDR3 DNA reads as TGTGCCAGCAGCCTTTCGGGGAGCGGCAATCAGCCCCAGCATTTT.